This T cell receptor beta chain was captured by sequencing in a study of PD-L1 blockade in urothelial cancer. Time point here: peripheral blood 6 weeks after treatment start. Per patient, between 1 and 8 samples were collected at pretreatment and on-treatment time points. Profiled with immunoSEQ multiplex PCR; TCRdb holds only in-frame clones, not every one. The repertoire consists of around 120,000 clones, with roughly 91% occurring once and the leading ten covering approximately 1.7%. CDR3 size: 16 residues. Germline V CDR1 and CDR2: MNHEY, SVGAGI. Trimming at V came to 4 bases and at J to 1 base, leaving 5 bases not matched to a gene.

This specimen was PBMCs, taken around atezolizumab (anti-PD-L1) treatment. The chain couples TRBV6-5 to TRBJ2-3; the match to TRBD1 covers 10 bases. This clonotype was sampled from a man aged 55-75 years with urothelial cancer. The CDR3, as DNA: TGTGCCAGCAGTTGGGGACAGGGGCTGGGCACAGATACGCAGTATTTT. Translation gives CASSWGQGLGTDTQYF.